Sequencing of this T cell receptor (beta chain) was carried out in a study of human T cells and chemical hapten exposure. Study at large: For the roughly 26-week duration of the study, patients were given weekly doses of diphenylcyclopropenone on the scalp. Study-wide findings and caveats: No change in TCRs above 1 in 1000 frequency was produced by DPC sensitization.

The time point here: patch test 2, 6 weeks after DPC sensitization. This sample's treatment: therapeutic diphenylcyclopropenone sensitization with weekly scalp DPC. As the library was built, unique molecular identifiers were attached to individual cDNA molecules. Per the original methods: TCRs per sample had a median of approximately 98,000 and ranged from roughly 20,000 to 700,000. TCRdb analysed the RACE reads with MiXCR anew, one entry per CDR3 protein. TCRdb's processing, not the study's, gives the V and J calls here. The sample gives 330,000 or so distinct CDR3 sequences, about 6.9% of which show up once; about 5.6% is in the top ten. This clonotype was found a few times. As yet, its antigen is unknown. The V and J ends lost 7 bases and 1 base, in that order; junction bases with no gene match: 5. The V gene's germline CDR1 is MNHEY and CDR2 SVGAGI. This CDR3 region has 15 residues.

The sequence was collected from a young woman with alopecia areata. Some clones in this sample may be carry-over from other donors' samples. The input for sequencing was whole blood, taken in connection with sensitization to the hapten diphenylcyclopropenone (DPC). This rearrangement joins TRBV6-5 to TRBJ2-5, with 11 bases identical to TRBD2. CDR3 region: CASTMTSGAQETQYF. The CDR3 DNA reads as TGTGCCAGCACCATGACTAGCGGGGCCCAAGAGACCCAGTACTTC.